This entry is about one T cell receptor beta chain. At cycle 4 day 1, cycle 7 day 1, and baseline, blood was sampled. These data come from a study of OX40 agonist ivuxolimab in advanced cancers. Study information: The group had a mean age of about 64 years, ranged from 23 to 79, and was 80% to 90% male.

Sequenced by immunoSEQ multiplex PCR; TCRdb stores in-frame clones only, minus some. The sample includes about 33,000 clones, 79% of them seen just once. Germline lookup yields CDR1 MNHNS and CDR2 SASEGT. V gave up 7 bases and J gave up 2 bases, with 15 bases separating them. This CDR3 comprises 15 residues. The source was CD4+ or CD8+ T cells sorted from blood, collected in a trial of the OX40 agonist ivuxolimab. The receptor was isolated from an adult with an advanced solid tumor such as melanoma, head and neck, liver or kidney cancer. The J gene is TRBJ1-3, the V gene TRBV6-1; D is unresolved. CDR3 DNA sequence: TGTGCCAGCACCGAACGGTGGAGGGCTGGAAACACCATATATTTT. Amino acids: CASTERWRAGNTIYF.